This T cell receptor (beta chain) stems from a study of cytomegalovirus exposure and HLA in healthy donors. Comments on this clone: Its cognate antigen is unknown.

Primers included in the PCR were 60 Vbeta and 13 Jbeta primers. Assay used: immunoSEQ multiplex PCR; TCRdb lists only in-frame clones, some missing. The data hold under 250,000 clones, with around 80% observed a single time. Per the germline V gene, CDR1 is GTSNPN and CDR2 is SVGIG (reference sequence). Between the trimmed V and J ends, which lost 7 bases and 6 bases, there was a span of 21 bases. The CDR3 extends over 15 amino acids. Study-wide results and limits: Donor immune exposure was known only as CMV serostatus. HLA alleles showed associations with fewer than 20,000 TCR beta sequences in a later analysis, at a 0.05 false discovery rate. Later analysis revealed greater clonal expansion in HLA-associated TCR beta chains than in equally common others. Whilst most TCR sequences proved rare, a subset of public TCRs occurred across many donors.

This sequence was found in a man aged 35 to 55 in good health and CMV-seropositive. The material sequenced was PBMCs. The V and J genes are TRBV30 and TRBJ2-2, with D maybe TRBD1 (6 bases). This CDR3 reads CAFYTGRGGPGELFF. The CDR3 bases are TGTGCCTTCTACACAGGCAGGGGTGGCCCCGGGGAGCTGTTTTTT.